A selection of T cell receptor beta chains follows, all from one sample in a study of T cell changes during pregnancy in multiple sclerosis. Only in-frame clones appear in the TCRdb table, and some are missing; sequencing was by immunoSEQ multiplex PCR. The sample yields roughly 100,000 clones, around nine tenths seen once. The input for sequencing was peripheral blood, taken in the second trimester of pregnancy. The source of these receptors is a female donor in good health, enrolled as a control in a pregnancy study. The conserved cysteine and the conserved F or W are not part of the CDR3 here.

>TRBV11-2
ASSLTGSSYNEQF
>TRBV6-5
ASSYLQGRANTEAF
>TRBV7-2
ASSLWAGDSNQPQH
>TRBV27
ASSPGGNTDTQY
>TRBV27
ASSRSGINYEQY
>TRBV2
ASSPTGVNTEAF
>TRBV19
ASSIWTGSGQPQH
>TRBV25-1
ASSMTGVKNTEAF
>TRBV5-1
ASSLILQKETQY
>TRBV18
ASSPGRGNSPLH
>TRBV9
ASSPPGGMNTEAF
>TRBV6-1
ASNHRTAQETQY
>TRBV4-2
ASSQATGGRQPQH
>TRBV2
ASSDRVANYGYT
>TRBV4-1
ASSQGRSSGTEAF
>TRBV5-4
ASSLDTGNVGNSPLH
>TRBV9
ASSVGGGGGPPYEQY
>TRBV5-1
ASSLGLAGGMRTDTQY
>TRBV11-2
ASSSIAEEGYT
>TRBV7-9
ASSLVEVEQF